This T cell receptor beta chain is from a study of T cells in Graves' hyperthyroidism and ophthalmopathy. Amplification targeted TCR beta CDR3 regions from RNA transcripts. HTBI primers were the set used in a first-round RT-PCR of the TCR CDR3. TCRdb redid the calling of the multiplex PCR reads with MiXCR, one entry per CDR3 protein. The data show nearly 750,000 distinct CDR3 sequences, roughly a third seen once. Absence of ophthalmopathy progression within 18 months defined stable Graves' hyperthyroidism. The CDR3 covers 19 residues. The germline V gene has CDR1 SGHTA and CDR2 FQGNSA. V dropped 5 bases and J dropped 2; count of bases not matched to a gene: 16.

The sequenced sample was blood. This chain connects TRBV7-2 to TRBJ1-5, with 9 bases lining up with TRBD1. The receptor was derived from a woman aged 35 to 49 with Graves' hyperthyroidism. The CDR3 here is CASSQRRDREDRGNQPQHF. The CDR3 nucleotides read TGTGCCAGCAGCCAACGCAGGGACAGGGAGGATAGGGGCAATCAGCCCCAGCATTTT.